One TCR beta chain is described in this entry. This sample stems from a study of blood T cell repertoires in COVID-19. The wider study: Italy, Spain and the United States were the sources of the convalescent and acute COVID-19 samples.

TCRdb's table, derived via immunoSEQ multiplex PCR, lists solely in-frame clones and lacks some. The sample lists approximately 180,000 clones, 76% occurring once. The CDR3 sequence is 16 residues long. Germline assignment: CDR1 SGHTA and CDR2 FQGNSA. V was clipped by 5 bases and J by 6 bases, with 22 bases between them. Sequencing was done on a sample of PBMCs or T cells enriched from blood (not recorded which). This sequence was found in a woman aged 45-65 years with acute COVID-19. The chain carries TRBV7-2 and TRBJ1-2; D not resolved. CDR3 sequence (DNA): TGTGCCAGCAGCCCCAGCGTAGGCCAGGCGGGTCATGGCTACACCTTC. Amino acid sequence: CASSPSVGQAGHGYTF. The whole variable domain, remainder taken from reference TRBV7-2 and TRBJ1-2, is GAGVSQSPSNKVTEKGKDVELRCDPISGHTALYWYRQSLGQGLEFLIYFQGNSAPDKSGLPSDRFSAERTGGSVSTLTIQRTQQEDSAVYLCASSPSVGQAGHGYTFGSGTRLTVV.